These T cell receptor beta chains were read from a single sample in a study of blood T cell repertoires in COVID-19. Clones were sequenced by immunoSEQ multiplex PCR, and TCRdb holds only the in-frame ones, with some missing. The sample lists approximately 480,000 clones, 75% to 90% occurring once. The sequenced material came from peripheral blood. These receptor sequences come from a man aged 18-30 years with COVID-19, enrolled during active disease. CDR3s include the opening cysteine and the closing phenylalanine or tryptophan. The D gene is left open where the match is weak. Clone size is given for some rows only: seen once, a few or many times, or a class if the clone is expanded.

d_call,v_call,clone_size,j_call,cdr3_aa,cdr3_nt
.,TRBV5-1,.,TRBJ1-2,CASSHRVASYGYTF,TGCGCCAGCTCTCACCGGGTGGCCTCCTATGGCTACACCTTC
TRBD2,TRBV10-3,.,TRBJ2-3,CAISQAGGTDTQYF,TGTGCCATCAGCCAAGCGGGGGGCACAGATACGCAGTATTTT
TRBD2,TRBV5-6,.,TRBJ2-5,CASAGLAGTEETQYF,TGTGCCAGCGCGGGACTAGCGGGCACCGAAGAGACCCAGTACTTC
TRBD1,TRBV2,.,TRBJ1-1,CASSDPRGPVNTEAFF,TGTGCCAGCAGTGACCCCAGGGGGCCCGTGAACACTGAAGCTTTCTTT
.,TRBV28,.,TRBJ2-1,CASSSSGTPTYNEQFF,TGTGCCAGCAGCTCGTCCGGGACTCCCACCTACAATGAGCAGTTCTTC
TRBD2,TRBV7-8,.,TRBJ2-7,CASSPPGGSYEQYF,TGTGCCAGCAGCCCACCGGGGGGCTCCTACGAGCAGTACTTC
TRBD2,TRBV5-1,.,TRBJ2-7,CASSLAGVPEQYF,TGCGCCAGCAGCTTAGCGGGAGTCCCCGAGCAGTACTTC
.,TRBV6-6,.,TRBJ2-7,CASRAKSSYEQYF,TGTGCCAGCAGAGCAAAGAGCTCCTACGAGCAGTACTTC
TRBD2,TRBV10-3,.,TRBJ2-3,CAISFSGVTDTQYF,TGTGCCATCAGTTTCAGCGGGGTCACAGATACGCAGTATTTT
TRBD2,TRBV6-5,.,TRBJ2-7,CASTGGSYEQYF,TGTGCCAGCACGGGGGGTTCCTACGAGCAGTACTTC
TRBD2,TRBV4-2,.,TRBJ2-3,CASSHNSGGAIGDTQYF,TGTGCCAGCAGCCATAATAGCGGGGGGGCTATTGGAGATACGCAGTATTTT
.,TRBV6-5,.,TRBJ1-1,CASMVDGGGEAFF,TGTGCCAGCATGGTTGACGGGGGAGGTGAAGCTTTCTTT
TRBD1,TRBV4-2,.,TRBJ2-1,CASSQVYKGTANEQFF,TGTGCCAGCAGCCAAGTTTACAAGGGGACAGCGAATGAGCAGTTCTTC
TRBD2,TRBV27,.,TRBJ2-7,CASSPGGRAYEQYF,TGTGCCAGCAGTCCGGGCGGGAGGGCCTACGAGCAGTACTTC
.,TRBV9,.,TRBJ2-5,CASSVAQAGETQYF,TGTGCCAGCAGCGTAGCACAGGCCGGGGAGACCCAGTACTTC
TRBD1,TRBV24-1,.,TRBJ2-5,CATSAPGQGREETQYF,TGTGCCACCAGTGCTCCGGGACAGGGTAGGGAAGAGACCCAGTACTTC
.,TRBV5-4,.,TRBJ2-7,CASSFFPPDSEQYF,TGTGCCAGCAGCTTTTTCCCACCGGACTCCGAGCAGTACTTC
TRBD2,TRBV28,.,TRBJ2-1,CASSLGTSGKAEQFF,TGTGCCAGCAGTTTGGGGACTAGCGGGAAGGCTGAGCAGTTCTTC
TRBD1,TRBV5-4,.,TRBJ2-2,CASSLPPGQDTGELFF,TGTGCCAGCAGCTTACCCCCGGGACAGGACACCGGGGAGCTGTTTTTT
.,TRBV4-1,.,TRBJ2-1,CASSQGGGYIYNEQFF,TGCGCCAGCAGCCAAGGGGGAGGCTATATCTACAATGAGCAGTTCTTC
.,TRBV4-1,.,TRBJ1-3,CASSQGWASGNTIYF,TGCGCCAGCAGCCAAGGCTGGGCCTCTGGAAACACCATATATTTT
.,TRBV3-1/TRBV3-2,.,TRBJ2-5,CASSQGSVETQYF,TGTGCCAGCAGCCAGGGTAGCGTGGAGACCCAGTACTTC
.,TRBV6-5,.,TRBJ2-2,CASSQQVPGELFF,TGTGCCAGCAGCCAACAGGTTCCCGGGGAGCTGTTTTTT
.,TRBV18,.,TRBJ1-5,CASSPSGSNQPQHF,TGTGCCAGCTCACCTTCGGGGAGCAATCAGCCCCAGCATTTT
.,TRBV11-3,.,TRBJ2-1,CASSTRDEQFF,TGTGCCAGCAGCACCAGGGATGAGCAGTTCTTC
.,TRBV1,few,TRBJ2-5,CTSKLAGGRETQYF,TGCACCAGCAAACTAGCGGGAGGGCGGGAGACCCAGTACTTC
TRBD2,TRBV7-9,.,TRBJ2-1,CASSPMAGGSNEQFF,TGTGCCAGCAGCCCCATGGCGGGGGGGAGCAATGAGCAGTTCTTC
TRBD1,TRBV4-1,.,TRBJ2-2,CASSRLWTGTTGELFF,TGCGCCAGCAGCCGCCTTTGGACAGGGACCACCGGGGAGCTGTTTTTT
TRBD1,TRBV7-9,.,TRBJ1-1,CASSSDRTVRAFF,TGTGCCAGCAGCTCGGACAGGACAGTAAGGGCTTTCTTT
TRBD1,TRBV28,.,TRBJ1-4,CASSSGTGGFEKLFF,TGTGCCAGCAGTTCAGGGACAGGGGGCTTTGAAAAACTGTTTTTT
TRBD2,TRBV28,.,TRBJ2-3,CASERGGQADTQYF,TGTGCCAGCGAGCGGGGGGGCCAAGCAGATACGCAGTATTTT
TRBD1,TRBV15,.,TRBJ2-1,CATSREGDRGKNEQFF,TGTGCCACCAGCCGAGAGGGGGACAGGGGTAAGAATGAGCAGTTCTTC
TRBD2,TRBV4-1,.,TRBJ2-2,CASRLLTSGTGELFF,TGCGCCAGCCGCCTTTTGACTAGCGGCACCGGGGAGCTGTTTTTT
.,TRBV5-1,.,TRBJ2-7,CASSIDSPYEQYF,TGCGCCAGCAGCATAGACAGCCCCTACGAGCAGTACTTC
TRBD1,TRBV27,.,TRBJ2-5,CASSFSRGRLSETQYF,TGTGCCAGCAGTTTTTCCAGGGGGCGGTTATCGGAGACCCAGTACTTC
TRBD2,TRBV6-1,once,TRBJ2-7,CASSEEGGGASEQYF,TGTGCCAGCAGTGAAGAGGGCGGGGGGGCTTCCGAGCAGTACTTC
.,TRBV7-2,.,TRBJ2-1,CASSPGAGNYNEQFF,TGTGCCAGCAGCCCCGGTGCGGGGAATTACAATGAGCAGTTCTTC
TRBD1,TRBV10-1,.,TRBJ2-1,CASSEWAGGRNEQFF,TGCGCCAGCAGTGAGTGGGCAGGGGGTCGCAATGAGCAGTTCTTC
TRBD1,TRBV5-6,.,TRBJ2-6,CASSLIQGSGANVLTF,TGTGCCAGCAGCTTGATACAGGGGTCTGGGGCCAACGTCCTGACTTTC
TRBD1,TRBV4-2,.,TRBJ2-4,CASSQEGDRGPNRDF,TGTGCCAGCAGCCAAGAGGGGGACAGGGGGCCTAATAGGGACTTC
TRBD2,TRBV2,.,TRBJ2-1,CASSDRLAGRYNEQFF,TGTGCCAGCAGTGATAGACTAGCGGGACGTTACAATGAGCAGTTCTTC
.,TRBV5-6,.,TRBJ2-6,CASSQARGSSGANVLTF,TGTGCCAGCAGCCAGGCCAGGGGAAGCTCTGGGGCCAACGTCCTGACTTTC
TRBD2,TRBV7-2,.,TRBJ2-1,CASSRSSGGVYNEQFF,TGTGCCAGCAGCCGTTCTAGCGGGGGGGTCTACAATGAGCAGTTCTTC
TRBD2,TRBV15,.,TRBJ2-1,CATSRDLTSGGNEQFF,TGTGCCACCAGCAGAGATCTTACTAGCGGGGGAAATGAGCAGTTCTTC
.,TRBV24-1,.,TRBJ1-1,CATSDSRGANTEAFF,TGTGCCACCAGTGATTCGCGGGGGGCGAACACTGAAGCTTTCTTT
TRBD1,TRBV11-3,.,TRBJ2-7,CASSPWTGAEQYF,TGTGCCAGCAGCCCCTGGACAGGGGCCGAGCAGTACTTC
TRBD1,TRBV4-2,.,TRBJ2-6,CASSQGTGAFGANVLTF,TGTGCCAGCAGCCAAGGGACAGGGGCCTTTGGGGCCAACGTCCTGACTTTC
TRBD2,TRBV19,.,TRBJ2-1,CASSIISGHNEQFF,TGTGCCAGTAGTATTATTAGCGGGCACAATGAGCAGTTCTTC
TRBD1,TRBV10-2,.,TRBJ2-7,CASSRGQGFPYEQYF,TGCGCCAGCAGCCGCGGACAGGGGTTCCCCTACGAGCAGTACTTC
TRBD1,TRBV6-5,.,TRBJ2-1,CASSRDRVGEQFF,TGTGCCAGCAGCCGGGACAGGGTCGGAGAGCAGTTCTTC
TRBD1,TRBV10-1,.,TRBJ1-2,CASSESSGGSGYTF,TGCGCCAGCAGTGAGTCGTCAGGGGGCAGTGGCTACACCTTC
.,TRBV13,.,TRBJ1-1,CASSAGLTNTEAFF,TGTGCCAGCAGCGCTGGACTGACGAACACTGAAGCTTTCTTT
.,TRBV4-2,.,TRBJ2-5,CASSQDPSRRGETQYF,TGTGCCAGCAGCCAAGATCCGTCTAGGAGAGGGGAGACCCAGTACTTC